Shown below are 16 T cell receptor beta chains from a single sample sequenced in a study of molecular identifiers for immune sequencing clone quantification. In TCRdb, the PCR reads were re-called with MiXCR into one record per CDR3 protein. The sample lists 300,000 to 400,000 distinct CDR3 sequences; about a fifth were seen once. The sequenced material came from naive CD8+ T cells from blood, with Jurkat cell RNA spiked in. Sample subset: FACS-sorted CD8+CD4-CCR7+CD45RA+ naive T cells. These receptors all stem from a human donor in good health. Some libraries in this study had Jurkat cell RNA spiked in.

Only a few counts were recorded for this clonotype. The V call is TRBV19, the J call TRBJ2-7, with TRBD1 identical over 9 bases. The V gene end was trimmed by 5 bases and the J gene end by 2 bases; junction bases not matched to a gene: 7. CDR1 and CDR2 from the germline V gene are LNHDA and SQIVND (reference sequence). This CDR3 region has 15 residues. The CDR3 DNA reads as TGTGCCAGTAGTCCAGGACAGGGGACCACCTACGAGCAGTACTTC. Residues: CASSPGQGTTYEQYF.

This clonotype was detected many times. Here the CDR3 reads CASSQGQEMNTEAFF. DNA of the CDR3: TGCGCCAGCAGCCAAGGACAGGAGATGAACACTGAAGCTTTCTTT. The chain uses TRBV4-1 and TRBJ1-1; possible D gene TRBD1, 6 bases. The V and J ends lost 1 base and 0 bases respectively, with 9 bases between them. Germline V gene lookup returns CDR1 MGHRA and CDR2 YSYEKL. This CDR3 contains 15 residues.

The chain is built from TRBV5-1 and TRBJ1-4, with 7 nucleotides matching TRBD1. Germline trimming cut 6 bases from V and 5 bases from J; bases unmatched to any gene: 16. This CDR3 spans 17 amino acids. In germline, CDR1 is SGHRS, CDR2 YFSETQ. CDR3 coding DNA: TGCGCCAGCACCAGGGACGGCAGGGGGTTTGGGAATGAAAAACTGTTTTTT. It yields the protein CASTRDGRGFGNEKLFF.

This clonotype was picked up many times. The chain couples TRBV24-1 to TRBJ1-1; D is unclear. The CDR3 totals 13 residues. CDR1 is KGHDR and CDR2 is SFDVKD in the germline V gene. Trimming left V 0 bases short and J 6 bases short, with 7 bases between. CDR3 bases: TGTGCCACCAGTGATTTGGTGGGGTCTGAAGCTTTCTTT. Its translation: CATSDLVGSEAFF.

The chain has TRBV13 and TRBJ2-1; TRBD1 matches 7 bases. Trimming cost V 5 bases and J 14 bases; bases outside gene matches: 6. There are 11 residues in the CDR3. CDR1 and CDR2 from the germline V gene are PRHDT and FYEKMQ (reference sequence). Here the CDR3 reads CASSQTGAEFF. The CDR3 coding sequence is TGTGCCAGCAGCCAAACAGGGGCGGAGTTCTTC.

The table lists this clonotype with a few counts. This may be a read error, as it is one base from a much larger clone. This chain connects TRBV7-2 to TRBJ2-3, with D possibly TRBD1 on 6 matching bases. Germline CDR1 SGHTA, CDR2 FQGNSA. The CDR3 covers 15 residues. The CDR3 reads CASSLDQGFADMQYF. The DNA for the CDR3 is TGTGCCAGCAGCTTAGATCAGGGGTTCGCAGATATGCAGTATTTT.

This clonotype came up many times. This rearrangement joins TRBV4-1 to TRBJ1-1, with D uncertain. The CDR3 is 13 residues long. From germline, CDR1 is MGHRA and CDR2 YSYEKL. V gave up 1 base and J gave up 3 bases, with 6 bases separating them. This CDR3 is CASSQVGDTEAFF. CDR3 nucleotides: TGCGCCAGCAGCCAAGTTGGGGACACTGAAGCTTTCTTT.

Regarding this clonotype: A much larger clone sits a single nucleotide away, making a read error possible. The rearrangement joins TRBV6-5 to TRBJ2-3; no firm D call. Per germline, CDR1 MNHEY and CDR2 SVGAGI. There are 15 residues in the CDR3. V dropped 6 bases and J dropped 0 bases, with 13 bases sitting between them. CDR3 DNA: TGTGCCAGCAGAGATACAGTGACAAGCACAGATACGCAGTATTTT. It translates to CASRDTVTSTDTQYF.

This clonotype was detected only a few times. J is TRBJ1-5 and V is TRBV2; D remains ambiguous. The V gene's germline CDR1 is SNHLY and CDR2 FYNNEI. The CDR3 is 14 amino acids. V lost 2 bases and J 3 bases, leaving 8 bases between the germline ends. In nucleotides, the CDR3 is TGTGCCAGCAGTGAATCGGCCCTCAATCAGCCCCAGCATTTT. Protein sequence: CASSESALNQPQHF.

Remarks on this clonotype: Given a much more abundant clone one base away, this may be a read error. The genes are TRBV9 and TRBJ2-2; D is possibly TRBD1 (6 bases). V gave up 4 bases and J gave up 2 bases, with 12 bases separating them. This CDR3 region has 15 residues. In germline, CDR1 is SGDLS, CDR2 YYNGEE. CDR3 amino acids: CASSPGVRNTGELFF. DNA of the CDR3: TGTGCCAGCAGCCCAGGGGTCAGAAACACCGGGGAGCTGTTTTTT. The full variable domain, rest sourced from reference TRBV9 and TRBJ2-2, is DSGVTQTPKHLITATGQRVTLRCSPRSGDLSVYWYQQSLDQGLQFLIQYYNGEERAKGNILERFSAQQFPDLHSELNLSSLELGDSALYFCASSPGVRNTGELFFGEGSRLTVL.

In regard to this clonotype: This could be a read error, since a much larger clone is one nucleotide away. The V and J genes are TRBV7-9 and TRBJ2-7; TRBD2 agrees at 9 bases. Trimming cost V 5 bases and J 6 bases; bases outside gene matches: 5. CDR3 size: 13 residues. Germline V lookup: CDR1 SEHNR, CDR2 FQNEAQ (reference sequence). The CDR3 loop is CASSVGTSCEQYF. The CDR3 bases are TGTGCCAGCAGCGTCGGGACTAGCTGCGAGCAGTACTTC.

As for this clonotype: A much larger clone lies one base from this, so it may be a read error. V is TRBV25-1 and J is TRBJ2-5; 9 nucleotides agree with TRBD1. The CDR3 totals 15 residues. Germline CDR1 and CDR2: MGHDK and SYGVNS. The CDR3 DNA reads TGTGCCAGCAACCCCCCGGGACAGGGTTTTGAGACCCAGCACTTC. Encoded protein: CASNPPGQGFETQHF. Together with reference TRBV25-1 and TRBJ2-5, the CDR3 gives the full variable domain: EADIYQTPRYLVIGTGKKITLECSQTMGHDKMYWYQQDPGMELHLIHYSYGVNSTEKGDLSSESTVSRIRTEHFPLTLESARPSHTSQYLCASNPPGQGFETQHFGPGTRLLVL.

A note on this clonotype: This may arise from a read error, as a much more abundant clone is one base away. The rearrangement links TRBV7-2 to TRBJ2-3, with 9 bases lining up with TRBD2. Germline V gene sequence: CDR1 SGHTA, CDR2 FQGNSA. The CDR3 is 15 residues long. The DNA of the CDR3 is TGTGCCAGCAGCTTAGCTAGCGGGGGCACAGATACGCAGTGTTTT. Translated: CASSLASGGTDTQCF.

In nucleotides, the CDR3 is TGTGCCAGCAGTGAAGCGCTTGACGGGAGCACAGATACGCAGTATTTT. Translation gives CASSEALDGSTDTQYF. The V gene is TRBV2, the J gene TRBJ2-3; D is unresolved. The CDR3 totals 16 residues. Germline-derived CDR1 and CDR2 are SNHLY and FYNNEI. Trimming took 0 bases from V and 0 from J, leaving 10 bases between them.

In its sample, this clonotype was seen many times. V is TRBV5-5 and J is TRBJ2-7, with D perhaps matching TRBD1 (5 bases). Per the germline V gene, CDR1 is SGHKS and CDR2 is YYEKEE (reference sequence). The germline V and J ends were trimmed by 1 base and 4 bases, with 24 bases remaining between them. The CDR3 has 18 amino acids. The CDR3 coding sequence is TGTGCCAGCAGCTTGCCCCAGACAGTTTATCAGTCCGTGTACGAGCAGTACTTC. It specifies CASSLPQTVYQSVYEQYF.

This clonotype was seen at least ten times. The gene calls are TRBV2 and TRBJ1-2; D not certain. This CDR3 contains 11 residues. Germline CDR1 reads SNHLY; CDR2 reads FYNNEI. The V end was cut by 10 bases, the J end by 7 bases, with 13 bases between. The CDR3 spells CATPSGGGYTF. As DNA, the CDR3 is TGTGCCACCCCGTCAGGCGGTGGCTACACCTTC.